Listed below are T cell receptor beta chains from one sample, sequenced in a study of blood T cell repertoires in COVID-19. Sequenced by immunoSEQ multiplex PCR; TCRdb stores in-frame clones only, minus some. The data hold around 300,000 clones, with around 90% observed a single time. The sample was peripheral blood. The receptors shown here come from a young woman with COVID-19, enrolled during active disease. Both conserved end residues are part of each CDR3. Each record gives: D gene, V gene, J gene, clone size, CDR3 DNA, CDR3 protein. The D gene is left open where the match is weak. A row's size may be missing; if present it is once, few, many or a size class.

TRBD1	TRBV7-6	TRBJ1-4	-	TGTGCCAGCAGCTTCGGGACAGGCCTCGTGGGAGGTTCACTGTTTTTT	CASSFGTGLVGGSLFF
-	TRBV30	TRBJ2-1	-	TGTGCCTGGAGTCGGTACTACAATGAGCAGTTCTTC	CAWSRYYNEQFF
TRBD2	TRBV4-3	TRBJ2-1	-	TGCGCCAGCAGCCAAGGACTCGCGGGAGCCGGTAATGAGCAGTTCTTC	CASSQGLAGAGNEQFF
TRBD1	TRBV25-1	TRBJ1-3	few	TGTGCCAGCAGTGACCGGGACAGCTCTGGAAACACCATATATTTT	CASSDRDSSGNTIYF
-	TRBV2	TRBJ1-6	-	TGTGCCAGCAACTCGCGACAGGAGAGCTCCTATAATTCACCCCTCCACTTT	CASNSRQESSYNSPLHF
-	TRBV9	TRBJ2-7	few	TGTGCCAGCAGCAGTAGCCTCGAGCAGTACTTC	CASSSSLEQYF
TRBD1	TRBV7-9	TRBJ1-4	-	TGTGCCAGCAGCCCTCAGGGGGGTATTGAAAAACTGTTTTTT	CASSPQGGIEKLFF
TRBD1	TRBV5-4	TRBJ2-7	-	TGTGCCAGCAGCTTGGGGGGGACAGGGTTCTACGAGCAGTACTTC	CASSLGGTGFYEQYF
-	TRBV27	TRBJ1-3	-	TGTGCCAGCAGTTTATCTGGGAGAAATGGAAACACCATATATTTT	CASSLSGRNGNTIYF
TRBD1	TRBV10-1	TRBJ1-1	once	TGCGCCAGCACCGATCAGCAGGGGGGTGAAGCTTTCTTT	CASTDQQGGEAFF
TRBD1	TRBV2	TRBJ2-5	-	TGTGCCAGTGGGGACAGGGGGCTTGGGGAGACCCAGTACTTC	CASGDRGLGETQYF
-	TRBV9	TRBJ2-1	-	TGTGCCAGCAGCGTAGGGGAGAACAATGAGCAGTTCTTC	CASSVGENNEQFF
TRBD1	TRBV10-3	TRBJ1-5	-	TGTGCCATCAGTGGACAGGGAAGCAATCAGCCCCAGCATTTT	CAISGQGSNQPQHF
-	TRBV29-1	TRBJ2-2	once	TGCAGCGTTGACCCGGACAGAACCGGGGAGCTGTTTTTT	CSVDPDRTGELFF
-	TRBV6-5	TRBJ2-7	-	TGTGCCAGCAGCCCCGGGACACATTACGAGCAGTACTTC	CASSPGTHYEQYF
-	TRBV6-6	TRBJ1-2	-	TGTGCTATCAGGGTCCCACCGAACTATGGCTACACCTTC	CAIRVPPNYGYTF
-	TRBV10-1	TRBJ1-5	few	TGCGCTACTAACATGAGAACACCAGTTGATCAGCCCCAGCATTTT	CATNMRTPVDQPQHF
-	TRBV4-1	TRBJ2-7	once	TGCGCCAGCAGCCAAGAAACGGGGAGCTCCTACGAGCAGTACTTC	CASSQETGSSYEQYF
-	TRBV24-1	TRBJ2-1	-	TGTGCCACCTCCTTGAGCTCCTACAATGAGCAGTTCTTC	CATSLSSYNEQFF
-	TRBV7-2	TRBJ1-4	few	TGTGCCAGCAGCAGGGGAACTAATGAAAAACTGTTTTTT	CASSRGTNEKLFF
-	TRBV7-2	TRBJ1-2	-	TGTGCCAGCAGCTACCCGGGGGTAGCGGTTGGCTACACCTTC	CASSYPGVAVGYTF
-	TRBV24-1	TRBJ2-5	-	TGTGCCACCAGTCCGGGAGAGGCGCGAGAGACCCAGTACTTC	CATSPGEARETQYF
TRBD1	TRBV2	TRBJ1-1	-	TGTGCCAGCAATGGCAGGGGGCGAACTGAAGCTTTCTTT	CASNGRGRTEAFF
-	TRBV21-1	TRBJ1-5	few	TGTGCCAGCAGCAAAGTCAGGGAGGGCAATCAGCCCCAGCATTTT	CASSKVREGNQPQHF
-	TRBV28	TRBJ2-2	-	TGTGCCAGCGACGCGGGGACGAACACCGGGGAGCTGTTTTTT	CASDAGTNTGELFF
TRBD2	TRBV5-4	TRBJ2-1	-	TGTGCCAGCAGCCCACGGGCGGGAGCCTACAATGAGCAGTTCTTC	CASSPRAGAYNEQFF
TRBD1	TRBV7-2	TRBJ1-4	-	TGTGCCAGCAGCTACCCCAGGGGGACGGGAACGCTTACTAATGAAAAACTGTTTTTT	CASSYPRGTGTLTNEKLFF
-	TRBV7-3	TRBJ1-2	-	TGTGCCAGCAGTCTTACCGGGGGATCAATCTATGGCTACACCTTC	CASSLTGGSIYGYTF
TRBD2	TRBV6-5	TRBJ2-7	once	TGTGCCAGCAGTTACTCTAGCGGGTTATCCTACGAGCAGTACTTC	CASSYSSGLSYEQYF
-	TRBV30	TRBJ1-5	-	TGTGCCTGGACCAGGGGCCTCTCCAATCAGCCCCAGCATTTT	CAWTRGLSNQPQHF
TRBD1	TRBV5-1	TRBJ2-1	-	TGCGCCAGCAGACGGGGGGACAGGGGATACAATGAGCAGTTCTTC	CASRRGDRGYNEQFF
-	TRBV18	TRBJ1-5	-	TGTGCCAGCTCACCAGGCGGGCAGGCCAATCAGCCCCAGCATTTT	CASSPGGQANQPQHF
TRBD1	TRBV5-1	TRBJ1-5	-	TGCGCCAGCAGACTAGGGACAGCAGTTAATCAGCCCCAGCATTTT	CASRLGTAVNQPQHF
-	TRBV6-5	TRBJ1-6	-	TGTGCCAGCACCAGGGACTTAGGGTCACCCCTCCACTTT	CASTRDLGSPLHF
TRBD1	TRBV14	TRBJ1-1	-	TGTGCCAGCAGCCACGTAAGACAGGGAGCTTTCTTT	CASSHVRQGAFF
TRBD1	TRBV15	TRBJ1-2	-	TGTGCCACCAGCAGACTGGACAGGGTTGTTGGCTACACCTTC	CATSRLDRVVGYTF
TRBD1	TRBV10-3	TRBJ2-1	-	TGTGCCATCAGTGAACCCGGGACAGGGGGCCGCAATGAGCAGTTCTTC	CAISEPGTGGRNEQFF
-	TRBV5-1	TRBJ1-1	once	TGCGCCAGCAGCTTGGTTTTCGGTATGAACACTGAAGCTTTCTTT	CASSLVFGMNTEAFF
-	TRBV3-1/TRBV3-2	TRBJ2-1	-	TGTGCCAGCAGTAAAGGGGGAATCGACAATGAGCAGTTCTTC	CASSKGGIDNEQFF
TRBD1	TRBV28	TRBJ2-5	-	TGTGCCAGCAGTTTATGGGACCCACGACAGGGATCAGAGACCCAGTACTTC	CASSLWDPRQGSETQYF
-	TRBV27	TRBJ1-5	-	TGTGCCAGCAGGCGGGGGGTTAGTGACCAGCCCCAGCATTTT	CASRRGVSDQPQHF
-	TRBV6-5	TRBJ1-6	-	TGTGCCAGCAGTTACCCGGGTAATTCACCCCTCCACTTT	CASSYPGNSPLHF
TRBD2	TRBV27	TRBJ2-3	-	TGTGCCAGCAGTTTGAGGAGCGGGAGGGATACGCAGTATTTT	CASSLRSGRDTQYF
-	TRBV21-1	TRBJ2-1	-	TGTGCCAGGATAGGACTAGCGGGACGGGATGAGCAGTTCTTC	CARIGLAGRDEQFF
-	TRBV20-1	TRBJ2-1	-	TGCAGTGCTAGTGGTCTAGCGCGCAATGAGCAGTTCTTC	CSASGLARNEQFF
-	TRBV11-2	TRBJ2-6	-	TGTGCCAGCAGCCCGCAGGGAACTGGGGCCAACGTCCTGACTTTC	CASSPQGTGANVLTF
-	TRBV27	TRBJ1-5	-	TGTGCCAGCAGATCCGGGGGGGCAGGGGCTCAGCCCCAGCATTTT	CASRSGGAGAQPQHF
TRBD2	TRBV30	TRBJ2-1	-	TGTGCCTGGAGTGAGGGCCTCCTAGCGGGAGGGCCCGATGAGCAGTTCTTC	CAWSEGLLAGGPDEQFF